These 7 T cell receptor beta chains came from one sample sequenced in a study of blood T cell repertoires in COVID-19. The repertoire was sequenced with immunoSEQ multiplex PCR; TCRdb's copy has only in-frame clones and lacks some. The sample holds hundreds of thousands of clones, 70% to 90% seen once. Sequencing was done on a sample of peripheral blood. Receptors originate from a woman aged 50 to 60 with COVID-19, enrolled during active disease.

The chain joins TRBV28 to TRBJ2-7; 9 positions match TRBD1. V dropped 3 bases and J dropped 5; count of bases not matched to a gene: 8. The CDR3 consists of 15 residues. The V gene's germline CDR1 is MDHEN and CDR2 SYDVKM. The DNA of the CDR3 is TGTGCCAGCAGTTTCGCCGGGACAGGGTTCCACGAGCAGTACTTC. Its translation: CASSFAGTGFHEQYF.

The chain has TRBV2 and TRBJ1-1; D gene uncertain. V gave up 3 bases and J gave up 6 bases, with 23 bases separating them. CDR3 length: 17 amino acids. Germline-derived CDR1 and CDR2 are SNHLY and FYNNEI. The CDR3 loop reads CASSENLGGRARAEAFF. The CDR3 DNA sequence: TGTGCCAGCAGTGAGAACCTCGGTGGGAGGGCAAGGGCTGAAGCTTTCTTT.

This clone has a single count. This CDR3 reads CASSFLAGGRTDTQYF. In DNA, the CDR3 is TGTGCCAGCAGCTTCCTAGCGGGGGGGCGCACAGATACGCAGTATTTT. The V call is TRBV11-2, the J call TRBJ2-3, with 12 bases identical to TRBD2. The CDR3 runs to 16 residues. Germline-derived CDR1 and CDR2 are SGHAT and FQNNGV. J gave up 1 base and V 3 bases, and 2 bases lay outside the gene matches. Based on the CDR3 plus reference TRBV11-2 and TRBJ2-3, the full variable domain is EAGVAQSPRYKIIEKRQSVAFWCNPISGHATLYWYQQILGQGPKLLIQFQNNGVVDDSQLPKDRFSAERLKGVDSTLKIQPAKLEDSAVYLCASSFLAGGRTDTQYFGPGTRLTVL.

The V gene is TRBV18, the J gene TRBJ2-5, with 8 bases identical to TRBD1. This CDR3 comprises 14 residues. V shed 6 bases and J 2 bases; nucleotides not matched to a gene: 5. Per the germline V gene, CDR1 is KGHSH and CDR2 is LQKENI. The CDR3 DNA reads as TGTGCCAGCTCCCGGGACAGGTCACAAGAGACCCAGTACTTC. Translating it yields CASSRDRSQETQYF.

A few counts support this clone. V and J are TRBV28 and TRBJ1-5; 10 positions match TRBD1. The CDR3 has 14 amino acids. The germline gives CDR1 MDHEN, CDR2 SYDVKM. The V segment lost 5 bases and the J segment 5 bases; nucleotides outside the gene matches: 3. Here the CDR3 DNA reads TGTGCCAGCAGTCGCGGGACAGGGGATCAGCCCCAGCATTTT. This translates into CASSRGTGDQPQHF.

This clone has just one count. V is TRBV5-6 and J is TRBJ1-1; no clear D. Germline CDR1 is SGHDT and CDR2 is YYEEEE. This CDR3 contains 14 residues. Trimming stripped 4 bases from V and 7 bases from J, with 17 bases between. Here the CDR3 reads CASSPPSWGGEAFF. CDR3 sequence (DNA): TGTGCCAGCAGCCCTCCCTCGTGGGGAGGTGAAGCTTTCTTT. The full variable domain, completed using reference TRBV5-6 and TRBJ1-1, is DAGVTQSPTHLIKTRGQQVTLRCSPKSGHDTVSWYQQALGQGPQFIFQYYEEEERQRGNFPDRFSGHQFPNYSSELNVNALLLGDSALYLCASSPPSWGGEAFFGQGTRLTVV.

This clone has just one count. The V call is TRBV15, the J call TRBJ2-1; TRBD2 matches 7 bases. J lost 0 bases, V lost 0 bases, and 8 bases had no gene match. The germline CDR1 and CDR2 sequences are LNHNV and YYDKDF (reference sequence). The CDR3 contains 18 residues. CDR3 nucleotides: TGTGCCACCAGCAGAGATAACCGTCGACTAGCCTCCTACAATGAGCAGTTCTTC. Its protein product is CATSRDNRRLASYNEQFF.